A single T cell receptor beta chain is shown here with its context. The V and J ends lost 4 bases and 5 bases, in that order; junction bases with no gene match: 14. Germline lookup yields CDR1 PRHDT and CDR2 FYEKMQ (reference sequence). CDR3 length: 18 residues. The data were obtained in a study of cytomegalovirus exposure and HLA in healthy donors. PCR involved 60 Vbeta and 13 Jbeta primers. Method: immunoSEQ multiplex PCR; TCRdb's copy keeps in-frame clones and lacks some. This sample has more than 95,000 clones, with around 81% found just once. The specimen sequenced was PBMCs. J is TRBJ2-2 and V is TRBV13; 9 bases align to TRBD1. The source of this sequence is a female donor in good health and CMV-seronegative. CDR3 amino acids: CASSSRQGVRSWTGELFF. CDR3 in DNA: TGTGCCAGCAGCTCCAGACAGGGGGTACGATCATGGACCGGGGAGCTGTTTTTT.